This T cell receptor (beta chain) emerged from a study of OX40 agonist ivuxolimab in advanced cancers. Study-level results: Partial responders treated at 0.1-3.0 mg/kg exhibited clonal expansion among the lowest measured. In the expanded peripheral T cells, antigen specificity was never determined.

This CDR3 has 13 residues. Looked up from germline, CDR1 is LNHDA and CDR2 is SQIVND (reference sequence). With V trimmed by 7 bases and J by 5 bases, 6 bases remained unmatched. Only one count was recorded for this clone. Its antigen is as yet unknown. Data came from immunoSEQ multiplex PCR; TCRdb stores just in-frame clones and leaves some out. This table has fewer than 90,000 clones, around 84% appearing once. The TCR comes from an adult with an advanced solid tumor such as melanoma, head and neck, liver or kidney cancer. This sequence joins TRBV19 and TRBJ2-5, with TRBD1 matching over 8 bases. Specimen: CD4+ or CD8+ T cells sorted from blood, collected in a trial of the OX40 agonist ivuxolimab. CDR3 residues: CASTSTGVETQYF. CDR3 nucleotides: TGTGCCAGTACCTCGACAGGGGTCGAGACCCAGTACTTC.